The rows below give T cell receptor beta chains drawn from one sample of a study of breast tumors, draining lymph nodes, adjacent tissues. Each CDR3 protein gets one entry after TCRdb re-called the multiplex PCR reads with MiXCR. The table has more than 250,000 distinct CDR3 sequences, over 30% seen once. The sequenced material came from axillary lymph node tissue. These receptors all come from a female donor with breast cancer. Some clones in this sample may be carry-over from other donors' samples. Both conserved end residues are part of each CDR3. Each record gives: V gene, clone size, D gene, J gene, CDR3 DNA, CDR3 protein. A D gene is named only where the DNA matches it firmly. Only part of the rows carry a size: once, few, many, or a class if the clone is expanded.

TRBV30,.,.,TRBJ1-2,TGTGCCTGCCCCAATGGCCCTGGGCAGTATGGCTACACCTTC,CACPNGPGQYGYTF
TRBV11-2,many,.,TRBJ2-3,TGTGCCAGCAGCTTAGGCAACACAGATACGCAGTATTTT,CASSLGNTDTQYF
TRBV18,.,.,TRBJ1-4,TGTGCCAGCTCACCAACTGGGGCTAAAGCAACTAATGAAAAACTGTTTTTT,CASSPTGAKATNEKLFF
TRBV6-5,many,.,TRBJ1-4,TGTGCCAGCAGTTACTCACAGGGCGCTAATGAAAAACTGTTTTTT,CASSYSQGANEKLFF
TRBV7-2,many,TRBD1,TRBJ1-3,TGTGCCAGCAGTCCGGGACAGAAGGGAAACACCATATATTTT,CASSPGQKGNTIYF
TRBV28,.,.,TRBJ1-4,TGTGCCAGCAGTTTAACCCCCCCACAGGGTTTCGAAAAACTGTTTTTT,CASSLTPPQGFEKLFF
TRBV11-2,.,.,TRBJ1-4,TGTGCCAGCAGCTTAAGGGGCACATGGGGGGCTGAAAAACTATTTTTT,CASSLRGTWGAEKLFF
TRBV2,many,.,TRBJ2-2,TGTGCCAGCAGTGTAGGCCGCCCCGGGGAGCTGTTTTTT,CASSVGRPGELFF
TRBV2,many,TRBD2,TRBJ2-1,TGTGCCAGCAGTGCTTCCGCTAGCGGCAACAATGAGCAGTTCTTC,CASSASASGNNEQFF
TRBV28,few,.,TRBJ2-2,TGTGCCAGCAGTTTCACCACCGGGGAGCTGTTTTTT,CASSFTTGELFF
TRBV4-1,many,TRBD2,TRBJ2-7,TGCGCCAGCAGCTCACGGGGCACCGGGGGGGGCGACTCCTACGAGCAGTACTTC,CASSSRGTGGGDSYEQYF
TRBV20-1,many,.,TRBJ1-2,TGCAGTGCTAGTCTGGGGGCGCATGGCTACACCTTC,CSASLGAHGYTF
TRBV20-1,many,TRBD2,TRBJ2-1,TGCAGTGCTAGTAGTTCGGAACTAGCGCACAATGAGCAGTTCTTC,CSASSSELAHNEQFF
TRBV2,many,TRBD1,TRBJ2-2,TGTGCCAGCAGGGGGACAGGGCTAATCGGGGAGCTGTTTTTT,CASRGTGLIGELFF
TRBV7-9,.,.,TRBJ1-4,TGTGCCAGCAGCTTAATAACTATGGGAGGGCCAAGACTGTTTTTT,CASSLITMGGPRLFF
TRBV20-1,many,TRBD1,TRBJ2-7,TGCAGTGCTAGTGGGGCGACAGGGCGGGAGCAGTACTTC,CSASGATGREQYF
TRBV6-5,many,.,TRBJ2-7,TGTGCCAGCAGGTTCAGGAGTGACACATACGAGCAGTACTTC,CASRFRSDTYEQYF
TRBV28,.,TRBD1,TRBJ2-7,TGTGCCAGCAGCCTGACATCAGGGGGCCTATCCTACGAGCAGTACTTC,CASSLTSGGLSYEQYF
TRBV11-2,many,TRBD2,TRBJ2-5,TGTGCCAGCAGCCCCCACAGTCGGCTAGCGGGAGGGTTTTTGCGGGAGACCCAGTACTTC,CASSPHSRLAGGFLRETQYF
TRBV15,.,TRBD1,TRBJ1-2,TGTGCCACCAGCAGCCACCTCCGCCTGGACAGGGCTTTGGATGGCTACACCTTC,CATSSHLRLDRALDGYTF